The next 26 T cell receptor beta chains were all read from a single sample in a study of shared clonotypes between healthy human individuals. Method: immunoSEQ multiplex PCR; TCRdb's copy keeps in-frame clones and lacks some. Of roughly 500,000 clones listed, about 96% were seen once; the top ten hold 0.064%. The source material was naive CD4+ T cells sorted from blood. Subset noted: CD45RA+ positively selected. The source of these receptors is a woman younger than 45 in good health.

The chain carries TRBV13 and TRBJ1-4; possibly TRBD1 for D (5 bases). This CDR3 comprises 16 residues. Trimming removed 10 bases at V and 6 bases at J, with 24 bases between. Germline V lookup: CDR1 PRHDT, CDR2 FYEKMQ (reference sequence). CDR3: CATLRRRGAEDEKLFF. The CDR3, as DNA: TGTGCCACATTAAGAAGACGGGGCGCGGAGGATGAAAAACTGTTTTTT.

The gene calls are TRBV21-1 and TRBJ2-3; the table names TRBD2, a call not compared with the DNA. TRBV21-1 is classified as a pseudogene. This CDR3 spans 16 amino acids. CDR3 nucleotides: TGTGCCAGCAGCAACGAGAGCGAGGGCATTACAGATACGCAGTATTTT. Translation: CASSNESEGITDTQYF.

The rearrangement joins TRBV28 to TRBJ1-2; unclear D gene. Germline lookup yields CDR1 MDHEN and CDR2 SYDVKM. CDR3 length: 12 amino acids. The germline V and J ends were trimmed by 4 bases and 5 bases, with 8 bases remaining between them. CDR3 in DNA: TGTGCCAGCAGTTGGACGGAGTATGGCTACACCTTC. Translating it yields CASSWTEYGYTF.

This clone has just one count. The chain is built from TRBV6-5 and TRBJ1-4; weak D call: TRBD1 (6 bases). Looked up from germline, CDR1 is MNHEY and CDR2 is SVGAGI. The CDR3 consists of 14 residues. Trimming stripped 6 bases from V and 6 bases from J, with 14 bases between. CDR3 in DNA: TGTGCCAGCAGATCCGGGGGGCGCCATGAAAAACTGTTTTTT. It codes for CASRSGGRHEKLFF.

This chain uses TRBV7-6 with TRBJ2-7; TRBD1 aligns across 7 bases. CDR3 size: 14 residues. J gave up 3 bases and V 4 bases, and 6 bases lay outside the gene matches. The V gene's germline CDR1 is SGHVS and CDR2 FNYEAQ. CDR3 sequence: CASSWGRQGYEQYF. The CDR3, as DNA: TGTGCCAGCAGCTGGGGGAGACAGGGCTACGAGCAGTACTTC. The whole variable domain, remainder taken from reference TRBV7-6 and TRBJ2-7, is GAGVSQSPRYKVTKRGQDVALRCDPISGHVSLYWYRQALGQGPEFLTYFNYEAQQDKSGLPNDRFSAERPEGSISTLTIQRTEQRDSAMYRCASSWGRQGYEQYFGPGTRLTVT.

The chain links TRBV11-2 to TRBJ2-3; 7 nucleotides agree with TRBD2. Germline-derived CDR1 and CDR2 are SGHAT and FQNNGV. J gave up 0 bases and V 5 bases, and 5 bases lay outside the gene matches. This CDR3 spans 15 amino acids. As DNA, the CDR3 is TGTGCCAGCAGCAATAGGGGAGGGAGCACAGATACGCAGTATTTT. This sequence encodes CASSNRGGSTDTQYF. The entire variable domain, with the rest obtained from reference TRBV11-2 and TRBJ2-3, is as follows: EAGVAQSPRYKIIEKRQSVAFWCNPISGHATLYWYQQILGQGPKLLIQFQNNGVVDDSQLPKDRFSAERLKGVDSTLKIQPAKLEDSAVYLCASSNRGGSTDTQYFGPGTRLTVL.

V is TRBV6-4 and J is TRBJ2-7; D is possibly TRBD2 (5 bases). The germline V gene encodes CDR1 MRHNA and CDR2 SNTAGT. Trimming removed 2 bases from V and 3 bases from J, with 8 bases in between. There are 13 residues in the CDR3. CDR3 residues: CASSDESGYEQYF. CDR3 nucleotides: TGTGCCAGCAGTGACGAAAGCGGCTACGAGCAGTACTTC.

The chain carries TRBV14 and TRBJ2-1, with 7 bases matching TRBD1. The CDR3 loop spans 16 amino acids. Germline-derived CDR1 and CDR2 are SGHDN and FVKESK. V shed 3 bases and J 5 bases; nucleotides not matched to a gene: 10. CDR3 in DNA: TGTGCCAGCAGCCAGTACGCCGGGACAGCCGACAATGAGCAGTTCTTC. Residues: CASSQYAGTADNEQFF. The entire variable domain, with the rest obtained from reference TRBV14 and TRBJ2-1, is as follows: EAGVTQFPSHSVIEKGQTVTLRCDPISGHDNLYWYRRVMGKEIKFLLHFVKESKQDESGMPNNRFLAERTGGTYSTLKVQPAELEDSGVYFCASSQYAGTADNEQFFGPGTRLTVL.

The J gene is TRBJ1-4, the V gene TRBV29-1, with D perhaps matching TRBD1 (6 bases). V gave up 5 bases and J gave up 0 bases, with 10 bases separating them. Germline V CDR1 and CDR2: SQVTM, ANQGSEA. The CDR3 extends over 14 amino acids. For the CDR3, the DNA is TGCAGCGTTCGAAGGGGGGCAACTAATGAAAAACTGTTTTTT. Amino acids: CSVRRGATNEKLFF.

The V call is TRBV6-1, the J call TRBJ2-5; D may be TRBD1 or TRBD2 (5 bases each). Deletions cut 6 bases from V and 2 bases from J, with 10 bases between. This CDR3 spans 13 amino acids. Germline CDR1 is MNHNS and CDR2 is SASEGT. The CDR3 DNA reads TGTGCCAGCAGCCCGTGGGGGCAAGAGACCCAGTACTTC. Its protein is CASSPWGQETQYF.

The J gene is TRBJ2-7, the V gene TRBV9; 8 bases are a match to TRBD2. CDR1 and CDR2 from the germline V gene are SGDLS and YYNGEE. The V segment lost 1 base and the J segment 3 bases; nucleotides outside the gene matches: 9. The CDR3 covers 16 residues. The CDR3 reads CASSVSGLSGSYEQYF. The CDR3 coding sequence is TGTGCCAGCAGCGTAAGTGGACTAAGCGGGAGCTACGAGCAGTACTTC.

The CDR3 nucleotides are TGTGCCAGCAGCTTGGGGCTGCAGGGAATCTACGAGCAGTACTTC. Residues: CASSLGLQGIYEQYF. The chain is built from TRBV5-4 and TRBJ2-7; D perhaps matches TRBD1 (5 bases). The CDR3 is 15 residues long. Germline CDR1 and CDR2: SGHNT and YYREEE (reference sequence). Between the trimmed V and J ends, which lost 0 bases and 3 bases, there was a span of 13 bases.

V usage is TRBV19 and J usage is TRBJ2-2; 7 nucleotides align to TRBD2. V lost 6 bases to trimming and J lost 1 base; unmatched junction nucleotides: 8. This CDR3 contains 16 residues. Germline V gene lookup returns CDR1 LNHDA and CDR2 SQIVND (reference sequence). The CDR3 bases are TGTGCCAGTAGCATTATGGAGCGGGGGAACACCGGGGAGCTGTTTTTT. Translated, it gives CASSIMERGNTGELFF.

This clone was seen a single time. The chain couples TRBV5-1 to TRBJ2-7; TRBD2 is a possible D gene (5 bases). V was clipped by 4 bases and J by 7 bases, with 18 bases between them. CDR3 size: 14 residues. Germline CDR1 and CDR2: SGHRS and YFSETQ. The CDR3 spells CASSEGRGGLEQYF. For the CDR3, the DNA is TGCGCCAGCAGCGAAGGGAGAGGTGGCTTGGAGCAGTACTTC.

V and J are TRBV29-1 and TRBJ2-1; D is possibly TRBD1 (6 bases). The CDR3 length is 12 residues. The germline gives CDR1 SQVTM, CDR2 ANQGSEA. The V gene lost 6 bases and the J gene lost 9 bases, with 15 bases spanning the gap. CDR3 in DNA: TGCAGCGTGGAACAGGGACACGGTGAGCAGTTCTTC. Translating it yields CSVEQGHGEQFF.

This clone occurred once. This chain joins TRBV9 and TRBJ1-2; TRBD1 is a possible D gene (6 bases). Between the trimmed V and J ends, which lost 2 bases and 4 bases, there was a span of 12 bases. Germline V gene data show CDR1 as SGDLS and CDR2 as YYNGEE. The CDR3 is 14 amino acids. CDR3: CASSVGTSGYGYTF. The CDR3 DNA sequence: TGTGCCAGCAGCGTGGGGACATCTGGCTATGGCTACACCTTC.

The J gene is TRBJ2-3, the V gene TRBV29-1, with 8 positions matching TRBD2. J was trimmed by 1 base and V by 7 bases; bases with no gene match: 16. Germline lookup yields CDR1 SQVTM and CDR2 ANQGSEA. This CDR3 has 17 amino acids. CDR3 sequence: CSADTTIQAGGTDTQYF. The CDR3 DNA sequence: TGCAGCGCCGACACCACAATTCAAGCGGGAGGCACAGATACGCAGTATTTT.

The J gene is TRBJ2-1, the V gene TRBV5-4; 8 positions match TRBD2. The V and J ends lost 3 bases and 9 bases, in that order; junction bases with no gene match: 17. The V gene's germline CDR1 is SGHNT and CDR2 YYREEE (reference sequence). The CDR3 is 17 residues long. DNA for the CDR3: TGTGCCAGCAGCTCCATCACCGGGACTAGTACTTCAGGTGAGCAGTTCTTC. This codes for CASSSITGTSTSGEQFF. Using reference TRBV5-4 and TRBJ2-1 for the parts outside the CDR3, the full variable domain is ETGVTQSPTHLIKTRGQQVTLRCSSQSGHNTVSWYQQALGQGPQFIFQYYREEENGRGNFPPRFSGLQFPNYSSELNVNALELDDSALYLCASSSITGTSTSGEQFFGPGTRLTVL.

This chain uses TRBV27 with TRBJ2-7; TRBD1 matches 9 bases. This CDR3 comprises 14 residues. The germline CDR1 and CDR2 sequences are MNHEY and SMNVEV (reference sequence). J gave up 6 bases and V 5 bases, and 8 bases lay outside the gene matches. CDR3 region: CASSAGTGLSEQYF. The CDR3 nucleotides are TGTGCCAGCAGTGCCGGGACAGGGCTATCCGAGCAGTACTTC.

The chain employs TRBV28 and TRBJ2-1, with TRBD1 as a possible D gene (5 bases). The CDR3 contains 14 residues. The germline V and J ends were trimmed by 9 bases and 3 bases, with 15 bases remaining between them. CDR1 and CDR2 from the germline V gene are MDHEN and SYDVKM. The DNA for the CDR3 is TGTGCCAGTAGGGATCCACAGGACTACAATGAGCAGTTCTTC. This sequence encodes CASRDPQDYNEQFF.

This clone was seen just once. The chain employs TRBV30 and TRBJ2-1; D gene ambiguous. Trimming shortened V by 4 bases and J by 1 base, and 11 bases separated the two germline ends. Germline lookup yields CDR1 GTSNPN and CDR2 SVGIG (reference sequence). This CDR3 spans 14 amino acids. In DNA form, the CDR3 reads TGTGCCTGGAACCCCGTAGTGTCCTACAATGAGCAGTTCTTC. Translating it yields CAWNPVVSYNEQFF.

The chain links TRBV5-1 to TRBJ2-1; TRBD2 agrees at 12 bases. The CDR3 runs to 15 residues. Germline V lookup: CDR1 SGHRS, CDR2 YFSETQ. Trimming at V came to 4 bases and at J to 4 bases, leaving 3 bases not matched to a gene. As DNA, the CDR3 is TGCGCCAGCAGCGGGGGACTAGCGGGTTACAATGAGCAGTTCTTC. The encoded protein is CASSGGLAGYNEQFF.

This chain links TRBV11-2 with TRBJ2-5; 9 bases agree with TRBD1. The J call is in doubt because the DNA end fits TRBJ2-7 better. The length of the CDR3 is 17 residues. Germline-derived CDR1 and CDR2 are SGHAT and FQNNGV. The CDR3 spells CASSSPRTGAKSYEQYF. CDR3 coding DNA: TGTGCCAGCAGCTCTCCACGGACAGGGGCGAAATCCTACGAGCAGTACTTC.

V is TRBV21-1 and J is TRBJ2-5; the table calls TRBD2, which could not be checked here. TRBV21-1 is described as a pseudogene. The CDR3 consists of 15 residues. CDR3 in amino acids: CASSKRDYSGETQYF. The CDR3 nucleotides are TGTGCCAGCAGCAAACGAGACTACTCGGGAGAGACCCAGTACTTC.

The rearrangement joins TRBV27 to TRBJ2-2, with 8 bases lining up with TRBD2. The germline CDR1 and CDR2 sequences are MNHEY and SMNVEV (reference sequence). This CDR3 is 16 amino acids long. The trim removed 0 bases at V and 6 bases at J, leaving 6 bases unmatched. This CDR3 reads CASSLSGRGWAGELFF. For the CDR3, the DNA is TGTGCCAGCAGTTTATCCGGGAGGGGATGGGCCGGGGAGCTGTTTTTT.

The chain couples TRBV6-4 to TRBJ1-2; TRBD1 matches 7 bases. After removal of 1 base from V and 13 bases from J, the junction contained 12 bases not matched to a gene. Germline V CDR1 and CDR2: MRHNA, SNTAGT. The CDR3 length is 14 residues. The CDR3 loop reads CASSDLSGTVKRTF. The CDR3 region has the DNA TGTGCCAGCAGTGACTTGTCTGGGACAGTTAAACGCACCTTC.